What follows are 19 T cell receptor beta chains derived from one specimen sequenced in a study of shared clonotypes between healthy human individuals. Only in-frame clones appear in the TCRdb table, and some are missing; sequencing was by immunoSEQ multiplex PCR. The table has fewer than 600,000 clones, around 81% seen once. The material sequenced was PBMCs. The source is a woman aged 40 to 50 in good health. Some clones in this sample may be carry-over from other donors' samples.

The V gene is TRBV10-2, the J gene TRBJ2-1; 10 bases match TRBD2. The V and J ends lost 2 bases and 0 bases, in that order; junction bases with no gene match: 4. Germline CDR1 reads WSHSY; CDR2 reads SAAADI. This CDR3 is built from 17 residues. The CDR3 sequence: CASSENQRGGSYNEQFF. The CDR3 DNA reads TGCGCCAGCAGTGAGAATCAGCGGGGGGGCTCCTACAATGAGCAGTTCTTC.

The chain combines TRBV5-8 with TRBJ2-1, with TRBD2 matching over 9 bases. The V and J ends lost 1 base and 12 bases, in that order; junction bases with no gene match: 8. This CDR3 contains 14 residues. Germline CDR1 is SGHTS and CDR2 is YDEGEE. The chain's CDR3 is CASSLRLAGRWQFF. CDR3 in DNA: TGTGCCAGCAGCTTGAGGCTAGCGGGACGGTGGCAGTTCTTC.

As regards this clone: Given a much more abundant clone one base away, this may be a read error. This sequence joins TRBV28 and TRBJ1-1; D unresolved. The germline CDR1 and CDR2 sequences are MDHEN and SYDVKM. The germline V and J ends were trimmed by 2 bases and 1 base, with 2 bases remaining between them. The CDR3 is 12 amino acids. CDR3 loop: CASSLKNTEAFF. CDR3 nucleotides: TGTGCCAGCAGTTTAAAGAACACTGAAGCTTTCTTT. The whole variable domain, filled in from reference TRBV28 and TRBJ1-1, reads DVKVTQSSRYLVKRTGEKVFLECVQDMDHENMFWYRQDPGLGLRLIYFSYDVKMKEKGDIPEGYSVSREKKERFSLILESASTNQTSMYLCASSLKNTEAFFGQGTRLTVV.

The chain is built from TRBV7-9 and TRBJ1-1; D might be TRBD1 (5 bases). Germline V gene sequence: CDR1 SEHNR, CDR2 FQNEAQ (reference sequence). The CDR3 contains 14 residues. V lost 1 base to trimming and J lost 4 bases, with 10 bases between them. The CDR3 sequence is CASSLGQGTTEAFF. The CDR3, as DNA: TGTGCCAGCAGCTTAGGGCAGGGAACCACTGAAGCTTTCTTT.

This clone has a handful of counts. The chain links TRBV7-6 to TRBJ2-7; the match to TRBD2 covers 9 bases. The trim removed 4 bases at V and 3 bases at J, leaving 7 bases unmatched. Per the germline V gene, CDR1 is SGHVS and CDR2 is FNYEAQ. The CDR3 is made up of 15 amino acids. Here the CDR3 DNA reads TGTGCCAGCAGCTCCACTAGCGGGTGGGGCTACGAGCAGTACTTC. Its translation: CASSSTSGWGYEQYF.

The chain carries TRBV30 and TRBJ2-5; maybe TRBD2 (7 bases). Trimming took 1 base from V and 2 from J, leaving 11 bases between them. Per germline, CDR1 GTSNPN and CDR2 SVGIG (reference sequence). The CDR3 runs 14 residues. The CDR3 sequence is CAWSGGGRQETQYF. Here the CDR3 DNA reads TGTGCCTGGAGTGGGGGGGGCCGACAAGAGACCCAGTACTTC.

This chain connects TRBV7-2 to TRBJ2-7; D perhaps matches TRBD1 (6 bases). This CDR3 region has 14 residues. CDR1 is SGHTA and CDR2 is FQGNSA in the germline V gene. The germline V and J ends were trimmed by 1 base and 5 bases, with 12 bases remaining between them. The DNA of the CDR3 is TGTGCCAGCAGCTTAGACAGGGCGGGCGACGAGCAGTACTTC. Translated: CASSLDRAGDEQYF. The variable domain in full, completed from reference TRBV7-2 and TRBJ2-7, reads GAGVSQSPSNKVTEKGKDVELRCDPISGHTALYWYRQSLGQGLEFLIYFQGNSAPDKSGLPSDRFSAERTGGSVSTLTIQRTQQEDSAVYLCASSLDRAGDEQYFGPGTRLTVT.

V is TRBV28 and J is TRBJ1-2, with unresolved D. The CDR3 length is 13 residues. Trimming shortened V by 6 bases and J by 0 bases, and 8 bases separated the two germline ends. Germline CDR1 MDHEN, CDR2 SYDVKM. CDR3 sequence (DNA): TGTGCCAGCAGCCCAGAAGCTAACTATGGCTACACCTTC. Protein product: CASSPEANYGYTF.

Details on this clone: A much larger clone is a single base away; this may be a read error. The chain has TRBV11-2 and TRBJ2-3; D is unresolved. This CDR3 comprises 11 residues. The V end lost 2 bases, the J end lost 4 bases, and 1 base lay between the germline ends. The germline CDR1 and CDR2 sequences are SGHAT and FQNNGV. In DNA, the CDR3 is TGTGCCAGCAGCTTATCAGATACGCAGTATTTT. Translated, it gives CASSLSDTQYF. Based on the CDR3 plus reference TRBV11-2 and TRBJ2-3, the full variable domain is EAGVAQSPRYKIIEKRQSVAFWCNPISGHATLYWYQQILGQGPKLLIQFQNNGVVDDSQLPKDRFSAERLKGVDSTLKIQPAKLEDSAVYLCASSLSDTQYFGPGTRLTVL.

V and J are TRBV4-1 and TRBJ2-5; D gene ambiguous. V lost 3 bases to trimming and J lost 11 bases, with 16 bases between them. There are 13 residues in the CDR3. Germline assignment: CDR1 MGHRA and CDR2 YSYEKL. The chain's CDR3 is CASSQARELEQYF. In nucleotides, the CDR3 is TGCGCCAGCAGCCAGGCACGAGAACTGGAGCAGTACTTC.

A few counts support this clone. CDR3 coding DNA: TGTGCCACCAGCAGGGATAGCGGGGCGGTCTACAATGAGCAGTTCTTC. Amino acids: CATSRDSGAVYNEQFF. V usage is TRBV15 and J usage is TRBJ2-1, with 8 bases that match TRBD2. V was clipped by 3 bases and J by 3 bases; unmatched bases: 7. In germline, CDR1 is LNHNV, CDR2 YYDKDF (reference sequence). The CDR3 has 16 residues.

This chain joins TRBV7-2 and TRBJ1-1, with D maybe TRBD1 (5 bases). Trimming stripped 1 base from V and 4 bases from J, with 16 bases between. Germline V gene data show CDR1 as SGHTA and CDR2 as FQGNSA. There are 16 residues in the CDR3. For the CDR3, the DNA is TGTGCCAGCAGCTTAGTGTCCAGGGCGAGGCTCACTGAAGCTTTCTTT. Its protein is CASSLVSRARLTEAFF.

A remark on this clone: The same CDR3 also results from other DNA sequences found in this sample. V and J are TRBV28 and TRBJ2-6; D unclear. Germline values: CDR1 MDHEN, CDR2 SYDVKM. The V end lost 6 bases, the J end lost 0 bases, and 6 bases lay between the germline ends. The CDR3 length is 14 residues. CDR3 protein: CASSGNSGANVLTF. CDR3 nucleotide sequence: TGTGCCAGCAGCGGAAACTCTGGGGCCAACGTCCTGACTTTC.

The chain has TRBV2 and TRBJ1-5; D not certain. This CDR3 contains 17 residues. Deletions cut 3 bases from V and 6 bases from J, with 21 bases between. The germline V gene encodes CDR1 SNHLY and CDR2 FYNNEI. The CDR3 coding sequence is TGTGCCAGCAGTGACCGAAGGGTTGACTACGGCAGTCAGCCCCAGCATTTT. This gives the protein CASSDRRVDYGSQPQHF.

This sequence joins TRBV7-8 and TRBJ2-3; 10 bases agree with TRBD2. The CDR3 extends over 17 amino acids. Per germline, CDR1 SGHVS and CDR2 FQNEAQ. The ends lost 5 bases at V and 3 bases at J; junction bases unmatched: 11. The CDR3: CASSPWGLASSTDTQYF. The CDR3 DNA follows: TGTGCCAGCAGCCCATGGGGACTAGCGTCTAGTACAGATACGCAGTATTTT.

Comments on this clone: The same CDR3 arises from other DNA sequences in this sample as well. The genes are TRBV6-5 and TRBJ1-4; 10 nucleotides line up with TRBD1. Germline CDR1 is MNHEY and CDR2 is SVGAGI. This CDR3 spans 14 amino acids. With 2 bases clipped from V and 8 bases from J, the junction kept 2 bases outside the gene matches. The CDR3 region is CASSYDRGREKLFF. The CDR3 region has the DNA TGTGCCAGCAGTTACGACAGGGGGCGGGAAAAACTGTTTTTT.

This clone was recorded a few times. CDR3 in amino acids: CASSQGGSSTDTQYF. As DNA, the CDR3 is TGTGCCAGCAGCCAGGGAGGGTCTAGCACAGATACGCAGTATTTT. This chain uses TRBV7-2 with TRBJ2-3; 7 nucleotides match TRBD2. Germline V gene lookup returns CDR1 SGHTA and CDR2 FQGNSA. V was pared by 5 bases and J by 0 bases, with 5 bases of the junction left unmatched. There are 15 residues in the CDR3. Complete variable domain (other parts from reference TRBV7-2 and TRBJ2-3): GAGVSQSPSNKVTEKGKDVELRCDPISGHTALYWYRQSLGQGLEFLIYFQGNSAPDKSGLPSDRFSAERTGGSVSTLTIQRTQQEDSAVYLCASSQGGSSTDTQYFGPGTRLTVL.

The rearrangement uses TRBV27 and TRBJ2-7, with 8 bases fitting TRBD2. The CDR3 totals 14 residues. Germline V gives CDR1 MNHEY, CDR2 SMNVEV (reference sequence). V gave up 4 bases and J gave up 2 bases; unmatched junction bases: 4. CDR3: CASSSLADAYEQYF. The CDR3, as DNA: TGTGCCAGCAGTTCACTAGCGGACGCCTACGAGCAGTACTTC.

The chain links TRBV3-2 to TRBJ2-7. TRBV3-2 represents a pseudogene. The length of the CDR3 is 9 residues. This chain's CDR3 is CASNYEQYF. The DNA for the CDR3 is TGTGCCAGCAACTACGAGCAGTACTTC.